A single sample gave rise to the 3 T cell receptor beta chains below, sequenced in a study of CD8 T cells in Susac syndrome. The RNA input was about 0.45 to 1 ug, and it was reverse transcribed with random hexamers. MiXCR, run by TCRdb on the immunoSEQ multiplex PCR reads, gives a single entry per CDR3 protein. Of hundreds of thousands of distinct CDR3 sequences detected, around 93% appear once; the ten largest clones hold about 0.14%. The sample comprised CD4+ T cells from PBMCs. The origin of the receptors is a human donor with Susac syndrome.

About this clonotype: At one of its ends the junction is not consistent with the germline gene, which may arise from a read error. The chain uses TRBV6-5 and TRBJ1-1; 7 nucleotides match TRBD1. Germline CDR1 is MNHEY and CDR2 is SVGAGI. The CDR3 loop spans 15 amino acids. CDR3 protein: CASRYSSGGIAEAFF. CDR3 in DNA: TGTGCCAGCAGGTACTCATCAGGGGGGATCGCTGAAGCTTTCTTT.

This sequence joins TRBV6-1 and TRBJ1-1, with TRBD1 matching 9 bases. V lost 4 bases, J lost 2 bases, and 11 bases stayed unmatched. This CDR3 comprises 17 residues. Germline V gene data show CDR1 as MNHNS and CDR2 as SASEGT. CDR3 DNA: TGTGCCAGCAGTGCCGGGACAGGGAGGCGAGGAAACACTGAAGCTTTCTTT. It specifies CASSAGTGRRGNTEAFF.

The chain recombines TRBV5-8 with TRBJ1-1; 7 bases fit TRBD1. The germline V gene encodes CDR1 SGHTS and CDR2 YDEGEE. J was trimmed by 6 bases and V by 4 bases; bases with no gene match: 12. This CDR3 has 15 residues. Here the CDR3 reads CASSPGGTAHPEAFF. Written as DNA, the CDR3 is TGTGCCAGCAGCCCGGGAGGGACAGCGCACCCTGAAGCTTTCTTT.